This T cell receptor (beta chain) was identified during a study of blood T cells in healthy people across ages. Overall study: Template switching caught about one barcoded beta molecule for each two T cells.

Regarding this clonotype: The antigen is undetermined.

Overall study findings and caveats: Investigators treated diversity estimates from one million T cells as underestimates. It was found that TCR beta diversity correlated strongly with the percentage of naive T cells.

V was pared by 4 bases and J by 12 bases, with 14 bases between. Germline values: CDR1 SGDLS, CDR2 YYNGEE. This CDR3 comprises 12 residues. Alongside a J-beta primer mix, a sample-barcoded 5' primer served in a second PCR lasting about 7 to 12 cycles. Each sample provided no less than 2.5 million CDR3-containing paired-end reads. TCRdb re-called the 5' RACE reads through MiXCR, storing one row per CDR3 protein. In the table there are 1.5 million to 2 million distinct CDR3 sequences, 28% of which are singletons. Sequencing was carried out using blood. The receptor was derived from a woman younger than 45 in good health. This chain connects TRBV9 to TRBJ2-1; D may match TRBD1 or TRBD2 (6 bases each). The CDR3 here is CASSPGARRQFF. CDR3 coding DNA: TGTGCCAGCAGCCCGGGGGCACGACGGCAGTTCTTC.